This is a list of T cell receptor beta chains from one sample in a study of T cells after posttransplantation cyclophosphamide. Profiling relied on immunoSEQ multiplex PCR, and the TCRdb table lists in-frame clones only, not all of them. The sample has approximately 45,000 clones, about 90% seen once. The sample taken for sequencing was PBMCs. Source of these receptors: a woman between 45 and 65 years old in good health and a related stem cell transplant donor. Both conserved end residues are part of each CDR3. Each record gives: V gene, D gene, J gene, clone size, CDR3 protein, CDR3 DNA. The D gene is left open where the match is weak. Size tells how often a clone was seen (once, few, many) or the class of an expanded clone, and some rows leave it out.

V: TRBV5-1
D: NA
J: TRBJ1-6
size: NA
CDR3: CASSPGGGGDSPLHF
DNA: TGCGCCAGCAGCCCGGGAGGGGGGGGAGATTCACCCCTCCACTTT

V: TRBV7-6
D: TRBD2
J: TRBJ2-1
size: NA
CDR3: CASSLERGGNSYNEQFF
DNA: TGTGCCAGCAGCTTAGAGCGGGGGGGAAACTCCTACAATGAGCAGTTCTTC

V: TRBV29-1
D: NA
J: TRBJ1-1
size: NA
CDR3: CSAGKYGMNTEAFF
DNA: TGCAGCGCAGGAAAGTACGGGATGAACACTGAAGCTTTCTTT

V: TRBV7-8
D: NA
J: TRBJ1-5
size: NA
CDR3: CAGSTSRAGEKHF
DNA: TGTGCCGGCAGCACCTCCAGGGCAGGGGAAAAGCATTTT

V: TRBV21-1
D: NA
J: TRBJ1-5
size: NA
CDR3: CASSKDGQGREGNQPQHF
DNA: TGTGCCAGCAGCAAAGACGGTCAGGGGAGAGAGGGCAATCAGCCCCAGCATTTT

V: TRBV25-1
D: NA
J: TRBJ1-4
size: NA
CDR3: CASSESTATNEKLFF
DNA: TGTGCCAGCAGTGAGTCGACAGCAACTAATGAAAAACTGTTTTTT

V: TRBV5-6
D: NA
J: TRBJ2-7
size: NA
CDR3: CASSFSSVGLSSYEQYF
DNA: TGTGCCAGCAGCTTCTCATCCGTGGGACTTTCTAGTTACGAGCAGTACTTC

V: TRBV5-4
D: NA
J: TRBJ1-6
size: NA
CDR3: CASSLDLQSSYNSPLHF
DNA: TGTGCCAGCAGCTTGGATCTACAGAGCTCCTATAATTCCCCCCTCCACTTT

V: TRBV9
D: NA
J: TRBJ1-6
size: NA
CDR3: CASSVATSSGTGNSPLHF
DNA: TGTGCCAGCAGCGTAGCTACATCCAGCGGGACGGGGAATTCACCCCTCCACTTT

V: TRBV7-2
D: TRBD1
J: TRBJ1-3
size: NA
CDR3: CASSSDRGLGNTIYF
DNA: TGTGCCAGCAGCTCGGACAGGGGACTGGGAAACACCATATATTTT

V: TRBV27
D: NA
J: TRBJ1-4
size: NA
CDR3: CASSNPQEKLFF
DNA: TGTGCCAGCAGTAACCCCCAGGAAAAACTGTTTTTT

V: TRBV4-2
D: NA
J: TRBJ2-7
size: NA
CDR3: CASSQDNIREQYF
DNA: TGTGCCAGCAGCCAAGATAATATTCGCGAGCAGTACTTC

V: TRBV4-2
D: NA
J: TRBJ1-5
size: NA
CDR3: CASSQTRGSNQPQHF
DNA: TGTGCCAGCAGCCAGACTCGGGGAAGTAATCAGCCCCAGCATTTT

V: TRBV5-4
D: TRBD1
J: TRBJ2-5
size: once
CDR3: CASRQGQMEETQYF
DNA: TGTGCCAGCAGACAGGGACAGATGGAGGAGACCCAGTACTTC

V: TRBV10-3
D: NA
J: TRBJ2-2
size: NA
CDR3: CATALGGTGELFF
DNA: TGTGCCACCGCCTTGGGGGGTACCGGGGAGCTGTTTTTT

V: TRBV5-1
D: NA
J: TRBJ1-6
size: few
CDR3: CASSLTGSANSPLHF
DNA: TGCGCCAGCAGCTTGACAGGGTCGGCTAATTCACCCCTCCACTTT

V: TRBV7-6
D: NA
J: TRBJ1-4
size: few
CDR3: CASSLEATAVEKLFF
DNA: TGTGCCAGCAGCTTAGAAGCCACGGCGGTCGAAAAACTGTTTTTT

V: TRBV7-2
D: NA
J: TRBJ1-5
size: NA
CDR3: CASSPSGGFNQPQHF
DNA: TGTGCCAGCAGCCCTAGTGGAGGGTTCAATCAGCCCCAGCATTTT

V: TRBV4-1
D: NA
J: TRBJ2-7
size: NA
CDR3: CASSQFNEQYF
DNA: TGCGCCAGCAGCCAATTCAACGAGCAGTACTTC

V: TRBV7-3
D: NA
J: TRBJ2-1
size: NA
CDR3: CASSLDQGYNEQFF
DNA: TGTGCCAGCAGCTTAGATCAGGGCTACAATGAGCAGTTCTTC

V: TRBV1
D: NA
J: TRBJ1-2
size: NA
CDR3: CTSSHSMGVGGCGYTF
DNA: TGCACCAGCAGCCACTCAATGGGTGTAGGGGGTTGTGGCTACACCTTC

V: TRBV13
D: NA
J: TRBJ1-1
size: NA
CDR3: CASSLGQNTEAFF
DNA: TGTGCCAGCAGCCTCGGACAGAACACTGAAGCTTTCTTT

V: TRBV7-6
D: NA
J: TRBJ1-1
size: once
CDR3: CASSLGRGGGTEAFF
DNA: TGTGCCAGCAGCTTAGGGCGCGGAGGCGGGACTGAAGCTTTCTTT

V: TRBV4-1
D: NA
J: TRBJ2-1
size: NA
CDR3: CASSQAPGLRNEQFF
DNA: TGCGCCAGCAGCCAAGCGCCAGGGCTCCGCAATGAGCAGTTCTTC

V: TRBV4-1
D: TRBD1
J: TRBJ1-4
size: NA
CDR3: CASSPGQGASGFYNEKLFF
DNA: TGCGCCAGCAGCCCTGGACAGGGGGCAAGCGGCTTCTATAATGAAAAACTGTTTTTT

V: TRBV4-1
D: NA
J: TRBJ1-1
size: NA
CDR3: CASSQDPGTEAFF
DNA: TGCGCCAGCAGCCAAGATCCGGGCACTGAAGCTTTCTTT

V: TRBV6-6
D: NA
J: TRBJ1-4
size: NA
CDR3: CASSEETREKLFF
DNA: TGTGCCAGCAGTGAGGAGACTCGCGAAAAACTGTTTTTT

V: TRBV19
D: NA
J: TRBJ1-1
size: NA
CDR3: CASSATMNTEAFF
DNA: TGTGCCAGTAGTGCCACAATGAACACTGAAGCTTTCTTT

V: TRBV27
D: NA
J: TRBJ1-1
size: NA
CDR3: CASSHPDRNTEAFF
DNA: TGTGCCAGCAGTCATCCGGACAGGAACACTGAAGCTTTCTTT

V: TRBV6-1
D: NA
J: TRBJ1-1
size: NA
CDR3: CASCDEGSGTEAFF
DNA: TGTGCCAGCTGCGACGAAGGTTCGGGCACTGAAGCTTTCTTT

V: TRBV5-1
D: NA
J: TRBJ2-7
size: NA
CDR3: CASSLEHLSYEQYF
DNA: TGCGCCAGCAGCTTGGAACACCTGTCCTACGAGCAGTACTTC

V: TRBV7-9
D: NA
J: TRBJ2-7
size: NA
CDR3: CASSLVLYEQYF
DNA: TGTGCCAGCAGCTTAGTTCTCTACGAGCAGTACTTC

V: TRBV7-2
D: TRBD1
J: TRBJ1-2
size: NA
CDR3: CASSGTGKGDYGYTF
DNA: TGTGCCAGCAGCGGGACAGGGAAGGGAGACTATGGCTACACCTTC

V: TRBV9
D: NA
J: TRBJ1-3
size: NA
CDR3: CASSPGEGSSGNTIYF
DNA: TGTGCCAGCAGCCCCGGGGAGGGTTCCTCTGGAAACACCATATATTTT

V: TRBV2
D: TRBD1
J: TRBJ1-4
size: NA
CDR3: CAGRQGRNEKLFF
DNA: TGTGCCGGAAGACAGGGGCGTAATGAAAAACTGTTTTTT

V: TRBV27
D: NA
J: TRBJ1-3
size: NA
CDR3: CASSRTEDSGNTIYF
DNA: TGTGCCAGCAGCCGGACAGAGGATTCTGGAAACACCATATATTTT

V: TRBV6-5
D: TRBD1
J: TRBJ1-6
size: NA
CDR3: CASSRAGTGNSPLHF
DNA: TGTGCCAGCAGTCGAGCCGGGACAGGAAATTCACCCCTCCACTTT

V: TRBV6-5
D: TRBD1
J: TRBJ2-3
size: NA
CDR3: CASSFLTDRGTDTQYF
DNA: TGTGCCAGCAGTTTCCTAACCGACAGGGGAACAGATACGCAGTATTTT

V: TRBV20-1
D: NA
J: TRBJ1-1
size: NA
CDR3: CSAMGDSEAFF
DNA: TGCAGTGCGATGGGGGACTCGGAAGCTTTCTTT

V: TRBV18
D: TRBD1
J: TRBJ1-2
size: NA
CDR3: CASSPGQGYTF
DNA: TGTGCCAGCTCACCGGGACAGGGCTACACCTTC

V: TRBV6-1
D: TRBD1
J: TRBJ2-7
size: NA
CDR3: CASSFGDRAYEQYF
DNA: TGTGCCAGCAGTTTCGGGGACAGGGCCTACGAGCAGTACTTC